This TCR beta chain was profiled in a study of blood T cell repertoires in COVID-19. TCRdb's table, derived via immunoSEQ multiplex PCR, lists solely in-frame clones and lacks some. The profile covers about 440,000 clones, with less than 95% appearing a single time and about 0.6% taken by the ten largest. This TCR derives from a man younger than 35 who had recovered from COVID-19. What was sequenced was PBMCs or T cells enriched from blood (not recorded which).

The CDR3 DNA sequence: TGCGCCAGCAGCTTGGGGACTAGCGGGGCGGACGAGCAGTACTTC. Protein sequence: CASSLGTSGADEQYF. J is TRBJ2-7 and V is TRBV5-1; 12 nucleotides line up with TRBD2. Germline trimming cut 0 bases from V and 5 bases from J; bases unmatched to any gene: 3. Looked up from germline, CDR1 is SGHRS and CDR2 is YFSETQ. The CDR3 sequence is 15 residues long. The full variable domain, with the rest looked up from reference TRBV5-1 and TRBJ2-7, is KAGVTQTPRYLIKTRGQQVTLSCSPISGHRSVSWYQQTPGQGLQFLFEYFSETQRNKGNFPGRFSGRQFSNSRSEMNVSTLELGDSALYLCASSLGTSGADEQYFGPGTRLTVT.